These 23 T cell receptor beta chains were all obtained from the same sample, sequenced in a study of T-cell memory formation after mild COVID-19. One entry per CDR3 protein, called by TCRdb with MiXCR from the 5' RACE reads. The sample includes about 250,000 distinct CDR3 sequences, under 20% seen only once; the top ten take 20% to 25%. Material: PBMCs or a T cell subset sorted from them (not recorded which). The receptors were sampled from a man aged 18 to 29 who had mild COVID-19 (a few samples of this study predate the infection). Cell type and time point are not known.

This clonotype was seen more than once but under ten times. The CDR3 spells CASSLVSVYEQYF. In DNA, the CDR3 is TGTGCCAGCAGCTTAGTCTCGGTGTACGAGCAGTACTTC. The V and J genes are TRBV7-8 and TRBJ2-7; D is undetermined. The CDR3 totals 13 residues. Trimming took off 1 base at V and 4 bases at J, with 8 bases between the two ends. Per germline, CDR1 SGHVS and CDR2 FQNEAQ.

This clonotype was seen a few times. The J gene is TRBJ2-7, the V gene TRBV12-3 or TRBV12-4, with TRBD1 matching over 8 bases. The CDR3 is made up of 13 amino acids. V lost 5 bases and J lost 5; bases outside the gene matches: 5. The CDR3 DNA follows: TGTGCCAGCAGTGCCGTGGACAGGGACGAGCAGTACGTC. Translated, it gives CASSAVDRDEQYV.

This clonotype was counted only a few times. The chain combines TRBV18 with TRBJ2-7, with D possibly matching TRBD2 (7 bases). Germline V gene lookup returns CDR1 KGHSH and CDR2 LQKENI. Between the trimmed V and J ends, which lost 10 bases and 3 bases, there was a span of 16 bases. This CDR3 contains 13 residues. In nucleotides, the CDR3 is TGTGCCACCTCCCACGGGGGGCTCTACGAGCAGTACGTC. This translates into CATSHGGLYEQYV.

The CDR3 DNA follows: TGTGCCAGCGGGAGCAGGGGGTTATTTCGCGCTGAAGCTTTCTTT. It encodes CASGSRGLFRAEAFF. V is TRBV6-5 and J is TRBJ1-1, with 7 bases aligning to TRBD1. The junction had 15 bases not matched to a gene; V was cut back by 8 bases and J by 6 bases. Germline V gives CDR1 MNHEY, CDR2 SVGAGI. The CDR3 has 15 amino acids.

The chain couples TRBV30 to TRBJ2-3, with 10 bases matching TRBD1. Per the germline V gene, CDR1 is GTSNPN and CDR2 is SVGIG (reference sequence). CDR3 length: 14 amino acids. V lost 5 bases and J lost 3; bases outside the gene matches: 5. The CDR3 sequence: CAWDPGQGTDTQYF. The DNA of the CDR3 is TGTGCCTGGGACCCGGGACAGGGGACAGATACGCAGTATTTT. Based on the CDR3 plus reference TRBV30 and TRBJ2-3, the full variable domain is SQTIHQWPATLVQPVGSPLSLECTVEGTSNPNLYWYRQAAGRGLQLLFYSVGIGQISSEVPQNLSASRPQDRQFILSSKKLLLSDSGFYLCAWDPGQGTDTQYFGPGTRLTVL.

The chain joins TRBV20-1 to TRBJ1-4, with a weak D call TRBD1 (5 bases). The CDR3 extends over 15 amino acids. Per the germline V gene, CDR1 is DFQATT and CDR2 is SNEGSKA (reference sequence). Trimming removed 6 bases from V and 7 bases from J, with 21 bases in between. The CDR3: CSATPGALAGEKLFF. CDR3 coding DNA: TGCAGTGCCACTCCCGGGGCACTCGCCGGTGAAAAACTGTTTTTT.

This clonotype was seen repeatedly, ten times or more. V and J are TRBV5-1 and TRBJ1-1, with D possibly matching TRBD1 (5 bases). CDR3 length: 13 amino acids. Germline V lookup: CDR1 SGHRS, CDR2 YFSETQ. Trimming shortened V by 1 base and J by 4 bases, and 8 bases separated the two germline ends. The DNA of the CDR3 is TGCGCCAGCAGCTTGCAGGGAGGCACTGAAGCTTTCTTT. Translation gives CASSLQGGTEAFF. Based on the CDR3 plus reference TRBV5-1 and TRBJ1-1, the full variable domain is KAGVTQTPRYLIKTRGQQVTLSCSPISGHRSVSWYQQTPGQGLQFLFEYFSETQRNKGNFPGRFSGRQFSNSRSEMNVSTLELGDSALYLCASSLQGGTEAFFGQGTRLTVV.

The chain is built from TRBV19 and TRBJ2-1, with 11 bases that match TRBD1. CDR3 length equals 15 residues. V was clipped by 5 bases and J by 6 bases; unmatched bases: 6. CDR1 is LNHDA, CDR2 SQIVND, per germline (reference sequence). In DNA form, the CDR3 reads TGTGCCAGTAGTGAGGACAGGGGGCGAGGCAATGAGCAGTTCTTC. It translates to CASSEDRGRGNEQFF.

This clonotype was observed a handful of times. The chain is built from TRBV15 and TRBJ1-1, with 11 bases aligning to TRBD1. V lost 6 bases and J lost 14; bases outside the gene matches: 8. The V gene's germline CDR1 is LNHNV and CDR2 YYDKDF (reference sequence). This CDR3 spans 12 amino acids. The CDR3 loop reads CATREGTGGKFF. Here the CDR3 DNA reads TGTGCCACCAGAGAGGGGACAGGGGGAAAGTTCTTT.

This clonotype was picked up a small number of times. This chain's CDR3 is CASSERWGQGTDTQYF. Here the CDR3 DNA reads TGTGCCAGCAGTGAAAGATGGGGGCAGGGGACAGATACGCAGTATTTT. The V gene is TRBV6-1, the J gene TRBJ2-3, with a weak D call TRBD1 (6 bases). The CDR3 loop spans 16 amino acids. Germline CDR1 and CDR2: MNHNS and SASEGT. Trimming cost V 2 bases and J 3 bases, with 15 bases left between them.

This clonotype was seen many times. Here the CDR3 DNA reads TGTGCCAGCAGCCCTAATCCCGGACTACACTACAATGAGCAGTTCTTC. Encoded protein: CASSPNPGLHYNEQFF. The chain links TRBV7-3 to TRBJ2-1; D possibly corresponds to TRBD2 (6 bases). The V end lost 5 bases, the J end lost 3 bases, and 17 bases lay between the germline ends. The CDR3 spans 16 residues. The germline gives CDR1 SGHTA, CDR2 FQGTGA.

In its sample, this clonotype was seen once. The chain has TRBV6-2 or TRBV6-3 and TRBJ2-2; D perhaps matches TRBD1 (5 bases). CDR1 and CDR2 from the germline V gene are MNHEY and SVGEGT. This CDR3 is built from 13 residues. Between the trimmed V and J ends, which lost 4 bases and 5 bases, there was a span of 8 bases. This chain's CDR3 is CASSSGLTGELFF. CDR3 DNA sequence: TGTGCCAGCAGTTCAGGGTTGACCGGGGAGCTGTTTTTT.

J is TRBJ2-3 and V is TRBV9; the D is unclear. Germline CDR1 SGDLS, CDR2 YYNGEE. Trimming left V 0 bases short and J 2 bases short, with 7 bases between. The CDR3 contains 14 residues. For the CDR3, the DNA is TGTGCCAGCAGCGTAGTACCAGCCACAGATACGCAGTATTTT. Its translation: CASSVVPATDTQYF.

The chain recombines TRBV6-5 with TRBJ1-5; unclear D gene. CDR3 length: 13 amino acids. Trimming took 0 bases from V and 9 from J, leaving 9 bases between them. CDR1 MNHEY and CDR2 SVGAGI come from the germline V gene. The CDR3: CASSYSSSGPQHF. CDR3 bases: TGTGCCAGCAGTTACTCGAGCAGTGGGCCCCAGCATTTT.

The chain has TRBV20-1 and TRBJ1-2, with a tentative D call TRBD1 (5 bases). Looked up from germline, CDR1 is DFQATT and CDR2 is SNEGSKA (reference sequence). This CDR3 is built from 13 residues. As DNA, the CDR3 is TGCAGCATAAGCCTCAGGGTGGGCGATGGCTACACCTTC. This sequence encodes CSISLRVGDGYTF.

The chain uses TRBV10-3 and TRBJ2-5; D assignment may be TRBD1 or TRBD2 (5 bases each). There are 13 residues in the CDR3. Per germline, CDR1 ENHRY and CDR2 SYGVKD. V shed 8 bases and J shed 3 bases, with 13 bases lying between them. CDR3 loop: CAIGGVVEETQYF. The CDR3 region has the DNA TGTGCCATCGGGGGAGTGGTCGAAGAGACCCAGTACTTC.

This chain joins TRBV18 and TRBJ1-6, with 7 bases aligning to TRBD1. V shed 1 base and J 9 bases; nucleotides not matched to a gene: 6. Per germline, CDR1 KGHSH and CDR2 LQKENI. This CDR3 region has 15 residues. CDR3 DNA: TGTGCCAGCTCACCACTCGACAGGGACAGTTCACCCCTCCACTTT. Encoded protein: CASSPLDRDSSPLHF.

With respect to this clonotype: It may be a read error: a sequence one base away is much more abundant. The chain joins TRBV6-5 to TRBJ2-5; 8 nucleotides match TRBD2. The trim removed 6 bases at V and 3 bases at J, leaving 3 bases unmatched. Germline values: CDR1 MNHEY, CDR2 SVGAGI. The CDR3 is 13 amino acids. This CDR3 reads CASRLAEEETQYF. CDR3 in DNA: TGTGCCAGCAGACTAGCGGAGGAAGAGACCCAGTACTTC.

This clonotype was seen a handful of times. The chain employs TRBV5-1 and TRBJ2-6; D not certain. The ends were cut back, 0 bases at V and 0 bases at J, with 7 bases in the middle. The CDR3 totals 16 residues. In germline, CDR1 is SGHRS, CDR2 YFSETQ. This CDR3 is CASSLVPSSGANVLTF. CDR3 DNA: TGCGCCAGCAGCTTGGTTCCGTCCTCTGGGGCCAACGTCCTGACTTTC.

The table lists this clonotype with a few counts. J is TRBJ2-1 and V is TRBV20-1; the match to TRBD2 covers 7 bases. With 1 base clipped from V and 5 bases from J, the junction kept 5 bases outside the gene matches. The CDR3 spans 14 residues. Germline CDR1 is DFQATT and CDR2 is SNEGSKA (reference sequence). CDR3 amino acids: CSARVASGNNEQFF. CDR3 in DNA: TGCAGTGCTAGAGTGGCTAGCGGCAACAATGAGCAGTTCTTC.

This clonotype was observed a single time. V is TRBV7-9 and J is TRBJ2-5; D is perhaps TRBD1 (5 bases). CDR1 and CDR2 (germline): SEHNR, FQNEAQ (reference sequence). The CDR3 totals 15 residues. Trimming pared 0 bases from V and 7 bases from J, leaving 15 bases between. The CDR3 sequence is CASSLASGYRWTQYF. In DNA form, the CDR3 reads TGTGCCAGCAGCTTAGCATCCGGGTACAGGTGGACCCAGTACTTC.

The chain is built from TRBV25-1 and TRBJ2-7; 7 positions agree with TRBD1. The germline CDR1 and CDR2 sequences are MGHDK and SYGVNS. The CDR3 is 13 residues long. J lost 2 bases, V lost 4 bases, and 2 bases had no gene match. DNA for the CDR3: TGTGCCAGCAGTGCGACAGGGACCTACGAGCAGTACTTC. Translating it yields CASSATGTYEQYF.

This clonotype was recorded at least ten times. The genes are TRBV9 and TRBJ2-5, with a tentative D call TRBD2 (6 bases). The germline V and J ends were trimmed by 0 bases and 5 bases, with 11 bases remaining between them. Looked up from germline, CDR1 is SGDLS and CDR2 is YYNGEE. The CDR3 spans 14 residues. DNA of the CDR3: TGTGCCAGCAGCGTAGAGGTCCGGGGGGAGACCCAGTACTTC. Its protein is CASSVEVRGETQYF.